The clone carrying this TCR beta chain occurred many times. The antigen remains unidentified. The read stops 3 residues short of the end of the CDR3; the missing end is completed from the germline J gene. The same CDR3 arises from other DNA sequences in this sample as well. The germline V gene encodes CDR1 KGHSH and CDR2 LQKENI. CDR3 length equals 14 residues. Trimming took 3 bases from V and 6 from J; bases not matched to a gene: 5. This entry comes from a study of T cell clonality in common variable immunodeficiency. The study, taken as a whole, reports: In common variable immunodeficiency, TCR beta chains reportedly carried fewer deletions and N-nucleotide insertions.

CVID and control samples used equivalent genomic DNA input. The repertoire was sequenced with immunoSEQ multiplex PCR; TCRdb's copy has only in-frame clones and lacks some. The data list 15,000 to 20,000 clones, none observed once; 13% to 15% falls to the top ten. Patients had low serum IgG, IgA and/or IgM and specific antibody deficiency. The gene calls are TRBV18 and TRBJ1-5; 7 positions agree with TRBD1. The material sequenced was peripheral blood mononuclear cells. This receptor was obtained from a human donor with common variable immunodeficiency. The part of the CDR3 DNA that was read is TGTGCCAGCTCACCTGAACAGGGGCGTCAGCCC. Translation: CASSPEQGRQP. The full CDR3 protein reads CASSPEQGRQPQHF. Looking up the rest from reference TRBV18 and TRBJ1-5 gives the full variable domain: NAGVMQNPRHLVRRRGQEARLRCSPMKGHSHVYWYRQLPEEGLKFMVYLQKENIIDESGMPKERFSAEFPKEGPSILRIQQVVRGDSAAYFCASSPEQGRQPQHFGDGTRLSIL.